Listed here are 11 T cell receptor beta chains from one sample, sequenced in a study of cytotoxic CD8 clonotypes in ibrutinib-treated CLL. Profiled with immunoSEQ multiplex PCR; TCRdb holds only in-frame clones, not every one. The sample gives over 70,000 clones, around 75% of which show up once; 4% to 5.5% is in the top ten. The sequencing here drew on PBMCs, taken after 12 months of ibrutinib treatment. These receptors all stem from a human donor with chronic lymphocytic leukemia.

This clone was seen only a few times. The gene calls are TRBV7-3 and TRBJ2-3; D remains unclear. V gave up 2 bases and J gave up 6 bases, with 9 bases separating them. Germline loops: CDR1 SGHTA, CDR2 FQGTGA. CDR3 size: 13 residues. Here the CDR3 DNA reads TGTGCCAGCAGCTTAGGCCCAACGGATACGCAGTATTTT. Translating gives CASSLGPTDTQYF.

The rearrangement uses TRBV19 and TRBJ2-7, with 8 bases fitting TRBD1. The CDR3 loop spans 14 amino acids. Germline trimming cut 4 bases from V and 4 bases from J; bases unmatched to any gene: 6. Germline CDR1 LNHDA, CDR2 SQIVND (reference sequence). The CDR3 sequence: CASSTRQGWYEQYF. Here the CDR3 DNA reads TGTGCCAGTAGTACTCGACAGGGGTGGTACGAGCAGTACTTC.

J is TRBJ1-6 and V is TRBV2; tentatively, D is TRBD1 (5 bases). The length of the CDR3 is 17 residues. From germline, CDR1 is SNHLY and CDR2 FYNNEI. The ends were cut back, 7 bases at V and 9 bases at J, with 25 bases in the middle. The CDR3, as DNA: TGTGCCAGCATCGGGGTGTTGCGGGGCCTCACGGGTTCACCCCTCCACTTT. Its translation is CASIGVLRGLTGSPLHF.

In nucleotides, the CDR3 is TGTGCCAGCAGCTTAGTGGTTGCGACTAGCGGGGGTTACGAGCAGTACTTC. Protein sequence: CASSLVVATSGGYEQYF. The rearrangement joins TRBV7-2 to TRBJ2-7; 12 bases match TRBD2. The CDR3 has 17 amino acids. Germline V gives CDR1 SGHTA, CDR2 FQGNSA. J lost 4 bases, V lost 1 base, and 8 bases had no gene match.

V usage is TRBV15 and J usage is TRBJ1-3; D is undetermined. The V end was cut by 1 base, the J end by 0 bases, with 10 bases between. The germline V gene has CDR1 LNHNV and CDR2 YYDKDF (reference sequence). The CDR3 sequence is 16 residues long. CDR3 nucleotides: TGTGCCACCAGCAGAGGTTCGGGCGCCTCTGGAAACACCATATATTTT. This encodes CATSRGSGASGNTIYF.

A few counts support this clone. This chain links TRBV9 with TRBJ1-4; TRBD1 agrees at 7 bases. The CDR3 sequence is 14 residues long. Germline loops: CDR1 SGDLS, CDR2 YYNGEE. V lost 4 bases and J lost 8; bases outside the gene matches: 8. The CDR3 loop reads CASSPRGGPEKLFF. The CDR3 DNA reads as TGTGCCAGCAGCCCACGAGGGGGCCCGGAAAAACTGTTTTTT.

This chain uses TRBV30 with TRBJ2-3; 8 bases line up with TRBD2. J lost 1 base, V lost 5 bases, and 14 bases had no gene match. This CDR3 is 17 amino acids long. From germline, CDR1 is GTSNPN and CDR2 SVGIG (reference sequence). The CDR3 DNA sequence: TGTGCCTGGGAGGCTGGGGACCGTAGCGGGGGCACAGATACGCAGTATTTT. This sequence encodes CAWEAGDRSGGTDTQYF.

The chain links TRBV6-5 to TRBJ2-1, with 14 bases matching TRBD2. V was pared by 6 bases and J by 10 bases, with 8 bases of the junction left unmatched. The CDR3 loop spans 15 amino acids. Germline V CDR1 and CDR2: MNHEY, SVGAGI. CDR3: CASSWGLAGAGEQFF. In DNA, the CDR3 is TGTGCCAGCAGCTGGGGACTAGCGGGAGCGGGGGAGCAGTTCTTC.

The chain joins TRBV28 to TRBJ2-1; 12 bases agree with TRBD2. Per germline, CDR1 MDHEN and CDR2 SYDVKM. The CDR3 has 19 residues. The ends lost 8 bases at V and 5 bases at J; junction bases unmatched: 19. Here the CDR3 reads CASRKPAGPRTSGNNEQFF. The CDR3, as DNA: TGTGCCAGCCGCAAACCCGCCGGACCCCGGACTAGCGGGAACAATGAGCAGTTCTTC.

The chain is built from TRBV18 and TRBJ1-3; no clear D. Germline V gene data show CDR1 as KGHSH and CDR2 as LQKENI. V was clipped by 6 bases and J by 0 bases, with 12 bases between them. The CDR3 has 15 amino acids. Here the CDR3 reads CASSLRRGSGNTIYF. The CDR3 region has the DNA TGTGCCAGCTCCCTACGTCGGGGCTCTGGAAACACCATATATTTT.

The chain joins TRBV10-3 to TRBJ2-5; 7 bases fit TRBD2. This CDR3 contains 17 residues. The germline gives CDR1 ENHRY, CDR2 SYGVKD. V was pared by 4 bases and J by 5 bases, with 16 bases of the junction left unmatched. The CDR3 DNA is TGTGCCATCAGTGTGGCGCGGGAGAGGCCCCCATCGGAGACCCAGTACTTC. This gives the protein CAISVARERPPSETQYF.